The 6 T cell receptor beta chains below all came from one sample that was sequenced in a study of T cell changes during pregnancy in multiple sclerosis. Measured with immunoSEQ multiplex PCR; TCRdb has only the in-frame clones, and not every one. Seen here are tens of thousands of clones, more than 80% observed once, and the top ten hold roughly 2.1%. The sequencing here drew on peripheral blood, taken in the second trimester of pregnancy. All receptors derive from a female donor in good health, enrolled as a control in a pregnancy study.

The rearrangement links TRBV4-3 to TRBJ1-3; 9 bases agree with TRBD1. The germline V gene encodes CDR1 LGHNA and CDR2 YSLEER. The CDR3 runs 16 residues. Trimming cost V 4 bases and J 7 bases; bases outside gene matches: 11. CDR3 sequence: CASSPFGTGRKNTIYF. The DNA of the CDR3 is TGCGCCAGCAGCCCTTTCGGGACAGGGAGAAAGAACACCATATATTTT.

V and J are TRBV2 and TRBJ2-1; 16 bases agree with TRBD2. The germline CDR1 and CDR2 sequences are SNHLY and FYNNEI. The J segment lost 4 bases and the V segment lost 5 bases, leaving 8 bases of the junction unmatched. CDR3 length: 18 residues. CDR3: CASSTGTSGGAKYNEQFF. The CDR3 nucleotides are TGTGCCAGCAGTACCGGGACTAGCGGGGGGGCCAAATACAATGAGCAGTTCTTC.

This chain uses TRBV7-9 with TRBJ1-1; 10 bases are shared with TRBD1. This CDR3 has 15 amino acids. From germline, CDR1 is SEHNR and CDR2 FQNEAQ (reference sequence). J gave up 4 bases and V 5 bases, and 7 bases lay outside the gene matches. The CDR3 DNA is TGTGCCAGCAGCCTACTCGACAGGGGGCCCACTGAAGCTTTCTTT. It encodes CASSLLDRGPTEAFF.

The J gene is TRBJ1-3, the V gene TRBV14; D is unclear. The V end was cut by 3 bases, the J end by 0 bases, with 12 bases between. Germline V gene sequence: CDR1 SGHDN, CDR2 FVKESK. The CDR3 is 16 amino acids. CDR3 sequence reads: CASSQRPPSSGNTIYF. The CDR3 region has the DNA TGTGCCAGCAGCCAGAGGCCGCCGAGCTCTGGAAACACCATATATTTT.

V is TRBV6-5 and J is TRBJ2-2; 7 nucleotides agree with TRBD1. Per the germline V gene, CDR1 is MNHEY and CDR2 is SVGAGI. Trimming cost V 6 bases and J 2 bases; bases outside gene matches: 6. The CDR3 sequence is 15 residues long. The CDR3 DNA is TGTGCCAGCAGCCCGGACAGGCAAAACACCGGGGAGCTGTTTTTT. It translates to CASSPDRQNTGELFF.

In nucleotides, the CDR3 is TGTGCCAGCAGCCCACGGTCCCCCTCCGGCTACACCTTC. It specifies CASSPRSPSGYTF. The chain recombines TRBV5-4 with TRBJ1-2; D not resolved. Deletions cut 4 bases from V and 8 bases from J, with 15 bases between. The CDR3 totals 13 residues. In germline, CDR1 is SGHNT, CDR2 YYREEE (reference sequence).